Listed below are T cell receptor beta chains from one sample, sequenced in a study of CD8 T cells in ankylosing spondylitis. TCRdb analysed the 5' RACE reads with MiXCR anew, one entry per CDR3 protein. This table has about 240,000 distinct CDR3 sequences, around 7.8% appearing once. Sequences were obtained from blood, either unsorted or a sorted T cell fraction (not recorded which). These TCRs come from a male donor with ankylosing spondylitis or in good health (not recorded which). The CDR3 runs from the conserved cysteine through the conserved F or W. D genes are given only for firm matches. Size values are once, few and many counts, or a class for expanded clones, and some rows have none.

clone_size j_call d_call v_call cdr3_nt cdr3_aa
NA TRBJ2-7 NA TRBV7-2 TGTGCCAGCAGCTGGACAGTGCCCCCCTACGAGCAGTACTTC CASSWTVPPYEQYF
many TRBJ2-7 TRBD1 TRBV20-1 TGCAGTGCTCCGATTACGGGACAGGGGAACTACGAGCAGTACTTC CSAPITGQGNYEQYF
many TRBJ1-1 NA TRBV12-3/TRBV12-4 TGTGCCAGCAGGCCCCCGGGACCTGAAGCTTTCTTT CASRPPGPEAFF
many TRBJ2-3 NA TRBV7-2 TGTGGCCTTGGGGGGGCCGCAGATACGCAGTATTTT CGLGGAADTQYF
NA TRBJ2-3 NA TRBV24-1 TGTGCCACCAGTGGAGGGTCGCAAGATACGCAGTATTTT CATSGGSQDTQYF
many TRBJ2-4 TRBD2 TRBV6-2/TRBV6-3 TGTGCCACAAAACTAGCGGGAACCAAAAACATTCAGTACTTC CATKLAGTKNIQYF
few TRBJ2-3 NA TRBV11-1 TGTGCCAGCAGCCCGACGCTTCAACCATGGGATACGCAGTATTTT CASSPTLQPWDTQYF
NA TRBJ2-5 NA TRBV20-1 TGCAGTGCCTTTGTAGGGACCCAGTACTTC CSAFVGTQYF
many TRBJ1-1 TRBD1 TRBV7-2 TGTGCCAGCAGCACGACAGGGGGCGTTTCCGCTGAAGCTTTCTTT CASSTTGGVSAEAFF
many TRBJ2-3 NA TRBV7-2 TGTGCCAGCAGCTATCAAGATACGCAGTATTTT CASSYQDTQYF
NA TRBJ2-3 TRBD1 TRBV28 TGTGCCAGCAGTTTAGGCAGGGGGCCACTAACCGTCGCGGATACGCAGTATTTT CASSLGRGPLTVADTQYF
many TRBJ2-1 NA TRBV12-3/TRBV12-4 TGTGCCAGCAGTTCCTCCGGGACTTTGCAGTTCTTC CASSSSGTLQFF
NA TRBJ2-7 NA TRBV28 TGTGCCAGCAGTTTAAGGGGGCTGCGGGGGTACGAGCAGTACTTC CASSLRGLRGYEQYF
many TRBJ1-5 NA TRBV12-3/TRBV12-4 TGTGCCAGCAGCCTGGTCCCCATGCCCCAGCATTTT CASSLVPMPQHF
few TRBJ1-3 NA TRBV7-8 TGTGCCAGCAGCTTACCGGGTACAGGAAACACCATATATTTT CASSLPGTGNTIYF
few TRBJ2-1 NA TRBV20-1 TGCAGTGCTGCCCGGGACATTTACAATGAGCAGTTCTTC CSAARDIYNEQFF
many TRBJ2-7 NA TRBV12-3/TRBV12-4 TGTGCCAGCAGTCCTCCTGCGGGGTCCTCCTACGAGCAGTACTTC CASSPPAGSSYEQYF
many TRBJ1-5 NA TRBV18 TGTGCCAGCTCACCACCGGAGCTGGGGGCGGGACAGCCCCAGCATTTT CASSPPELGAGQPQHF
few TRBJ1-2 TRBD1 TRBV2 TGTGCCAGCAGGAGACAGGGAATGAGCGGCTACACCTTC CASRRQGMSGYTF
many TRBJ1-1 NA TRBV6-1 TGTGCCAGCAGGAGAGGAGGAAGCACTGAAGCTTTCTTT CASRRGGSTEAFF
many TRBJ2-3 NA TRBV5-5 TGTGCCAGCAGCTTGGAAACCACAGATACGCAGTATTTT CASSLETTDTQYF
many TRBJ1-1 TRBD1 TRBV5-6 TGTGCCAGCAGAAATGGACAGGCGAACACTGAAGCTTTCTTT CASRNGQANTEAFF
many TRBJ2-1 NA TRBV10-2 TGCGCCAGCAGTGAGCAGCGGTCTCTGGTAAATGAGCAGTTCTTC CASSEQRSLVNEQFF
many TRBJ2-4 NA TRBV25-1 TGTGCCAGCAGCCCACGGCTATCCCGCCAAAGCGGCATTCAGTACTTC CASSPRLSRQSGIQYF
many TRBJ1-3 NA TRBV12-3/TRBV12-4 TGTGCCACCCACCGCGAGCCCGGAAACACCATATATTTT CATHREPGNTIYF
few TRBJ1-1 NA TRBV20-1 TGCAGTGCTAGAGATGGTAGGGGCACTTTCTTT CSARDGRGTFF
many TRBJ2-4 NA TRBV20-1 TGCAGTGCTAGAGAATCCGGCGAAAACATTCAGTACTTC CSARESGENIQYF
many TRBJ2-1 NA TRBV10-2 TGCGCCAGCAGTGAGGTAGGCTTCTCCTACAATGAGCAGTTCTTC CASSEVGFSYNEQFF
many TRBJ2-5 NA TRBV25-1 TGTGCCAGCAGTGAACCCTTAACAGGGAGAAAAGAGACCCAGTACTTC CASSEPLTGRKETQYF
many TRBJ2-7 NA TRBV5-1 TGCGCCAGCAGCTCGGAATCCTACTCCTACGAGCAGTACTTC CASSSESYSYEQYF
many TRBJ2-3 TRBD2 TRBV20-1 TGCAGTGCTAGACTTATTCTAGCGGGAGGGACAGATACGCAGTATTTT CSARLILAGGTDTQYF
many TRBJ1-5 NA TRBV24-1 TGTGCCACCGCAGGGGGCAATCAGCCCCAGCATTTT CATAGGNQPQHF
many TRBJ2-7 NA TRBV3-1 TGTGCCAGCAGCCAAGACTTGAGCGAGCAGTACTTC CASSQDLSEQYF
few TRBJ2-3 TRBD1 TRBV7-2 TGTGCCAGCAGCTTAAACAGGGGATATACGCAGTATTTT CASSLNRGYTQYF
many TRBJ2-7 TRBD2 TRBV7-2 TGTGCCAGCAGCTTACAAGCGGGAAGCTCCTACGAGCAGTACTTC CASSLQAGSSYEQYF
many TRBJ2-7 NA TRBV27 TGTGCCAGCAGTTTAGGAGGGACGAGGGAGCAGTACTTC CASSLGGTREQYF
many TRBJ1-1 NA TRBV7-2 TGTGCCAGCACCTTAATGAGCAACACTGAAGCTTTCTTT CASTLMSNTEAFF
NA TRBJ2-1 NA TRBV11-1 TGTGCCAGCAGCCCCCCAACCCGACCCGAGCAGTTCTTC CASSPPTRPEQFF
few TRBJ2-3 NA TRBV20-1 TGCAGTGCTAGGAGGGGGAGGGCGACTGATGATACGCAGTATTTT CSARRGRATDDTQYF
many TRBJ1-1 NA TRBV6-2/TRBV6-3 TGTGCCAGCAGAGGGTTCAGGGAGAACACTGAAGCTTTCTTT CASRGFRENTEAFF
many TRBJ2-1 NA TRBV20-1 TGCAGTGCTAAAGCGGACGTCTACAATGAGCAGTTCTTC CSAKADVYNEQFF
once TRBJ2-4 NA TRBV23-1 TGCGCCAGCAATGGCATTCAGTACTTC CASNGIQYF